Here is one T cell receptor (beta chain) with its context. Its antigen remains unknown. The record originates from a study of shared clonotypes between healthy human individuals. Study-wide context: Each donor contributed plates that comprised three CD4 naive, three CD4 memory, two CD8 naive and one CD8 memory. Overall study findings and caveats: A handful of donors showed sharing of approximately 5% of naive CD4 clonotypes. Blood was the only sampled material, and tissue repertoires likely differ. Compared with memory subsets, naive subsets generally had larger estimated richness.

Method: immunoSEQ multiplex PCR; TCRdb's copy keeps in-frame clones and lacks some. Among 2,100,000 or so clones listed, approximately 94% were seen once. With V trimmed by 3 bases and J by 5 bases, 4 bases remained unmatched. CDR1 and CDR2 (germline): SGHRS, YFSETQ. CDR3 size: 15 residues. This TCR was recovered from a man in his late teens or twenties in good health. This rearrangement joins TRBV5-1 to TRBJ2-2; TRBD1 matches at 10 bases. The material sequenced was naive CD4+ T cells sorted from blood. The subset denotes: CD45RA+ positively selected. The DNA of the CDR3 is TGCGCCAGCAGCTGGGGACAGGGGATAACCGGGGAGCTGTTTTTT. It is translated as CASSWGQGITGELFF.